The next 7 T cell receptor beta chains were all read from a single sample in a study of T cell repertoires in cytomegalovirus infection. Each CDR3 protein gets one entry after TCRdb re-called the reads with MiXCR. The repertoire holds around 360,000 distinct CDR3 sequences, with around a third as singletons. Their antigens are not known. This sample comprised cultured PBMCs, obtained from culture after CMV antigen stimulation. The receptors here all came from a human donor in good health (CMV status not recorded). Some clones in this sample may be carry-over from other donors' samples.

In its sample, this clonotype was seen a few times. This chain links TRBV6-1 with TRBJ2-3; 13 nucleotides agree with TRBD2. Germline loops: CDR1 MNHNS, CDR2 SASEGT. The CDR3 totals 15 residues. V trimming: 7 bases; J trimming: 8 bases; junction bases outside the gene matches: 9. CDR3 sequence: CASNNGTSGKATQYF. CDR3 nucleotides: TGTGCCAGCAATAACGGGACTAGCGGGAAGGCTACGCAGTATTTT.

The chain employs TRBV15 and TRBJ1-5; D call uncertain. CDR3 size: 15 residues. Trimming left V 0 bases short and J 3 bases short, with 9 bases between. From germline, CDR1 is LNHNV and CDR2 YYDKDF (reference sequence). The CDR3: CATSRDMQANQPQHF. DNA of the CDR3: TGTGCCACCAGCAGAGATATGCAGGCCAATCAGCCCCAGCATTTT.

CDR3 loop: CASSHPGGEQYF. CDR3 in DNA: TGTGCCAGCAGCCACCCGGGAGGGGAGCAGTACTTC. The V call is TRBV4-2, the J call TRBJ2-7; 8 bases line up with TRBD2. V lost 3 bases, J lost 7 bases, and 2 bases stayed unmatched. Germline CDR1 LGHNA, CDR2 YNFKEQ. This CDR3 region has 12 residues.

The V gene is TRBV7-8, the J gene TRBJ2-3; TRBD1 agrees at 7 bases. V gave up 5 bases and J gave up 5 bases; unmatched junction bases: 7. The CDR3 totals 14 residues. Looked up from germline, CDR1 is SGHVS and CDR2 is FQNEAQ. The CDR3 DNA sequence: TGTGCCAGCAGCGTCGACAGGGTTATAGATACGCAGTATTTT. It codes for CASSVDRVIDTQYF. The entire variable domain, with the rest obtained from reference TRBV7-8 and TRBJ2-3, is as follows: GAGVSQSPRYKVAKRGQDVALRCDPISGHVSLFWYQQALGQGPEFLTYFQNEAQLDKSGLPSDRFFAERPEGSVSTLKIQRTQQEDSAVYLCASSVDRVIDTQYFGPGTRLTVL.

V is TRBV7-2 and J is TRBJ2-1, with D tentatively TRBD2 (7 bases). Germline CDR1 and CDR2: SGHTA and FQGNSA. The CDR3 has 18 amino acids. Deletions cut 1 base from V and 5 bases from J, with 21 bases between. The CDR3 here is CASSLGYRGRGVNNEQFF. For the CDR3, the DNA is TGTGCCAGCAGCTTAGGTTATCGGGGGAGGGGGGTAAACAATGAGCAGTTCTTC.

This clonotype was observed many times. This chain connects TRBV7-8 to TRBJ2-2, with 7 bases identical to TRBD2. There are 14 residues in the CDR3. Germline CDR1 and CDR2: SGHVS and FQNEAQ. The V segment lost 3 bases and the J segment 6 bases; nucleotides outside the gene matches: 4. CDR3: CASSFVGGAGELFF. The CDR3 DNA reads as TGTGCCAGCAGCTTCGTGGGAGGGGCCGGGGAGCTGTTTTTT.

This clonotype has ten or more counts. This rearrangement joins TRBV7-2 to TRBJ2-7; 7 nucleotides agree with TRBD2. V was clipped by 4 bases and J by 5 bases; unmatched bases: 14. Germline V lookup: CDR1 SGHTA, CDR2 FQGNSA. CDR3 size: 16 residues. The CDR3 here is CASSSPGTTTFHEQYF. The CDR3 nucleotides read TGTGCCAGCAGCTCCCCCGGGACTACCACCTTCCACGAGCAGTACTTC. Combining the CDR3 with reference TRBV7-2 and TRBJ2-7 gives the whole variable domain GAGVSQSPSNKVTEKGKDVELRCDPISGHTALYWYRQSLGQGLEFLIYFQGNSAPDKSGLPSDRFSAERTGGSVSTLTIQRTQQEDSAVYLCASSSPGTTTFHEQYFGPGTRLTVT.